This TCR beta chain came from a study of T cell responses to AZD1222 COVID-19 vaccine. Germline V gives CDR1 SGHTS, CDR2 YDEGEE. Trimming took 6 bases from V and 4 from J; bases not matched to a gene: 8. This CDR3 has 15 amino acids. Profiled with immunoSEQ multiplex PCR; TCRdb holds only in-frame clones, not every one. This sample has approximately 150,000 clones, with around 93% found just once. The clonotype originates from an adult in good health. Sequences were derived from peripheral blood, sampled on day 0 of AZD1222 vaccination. The J gene is TRBJ2-3, the V gene TRBV5-8; 10 bases line up with TRBD1. The CDR3 DNA reads as TGTGCCAGCAAACGACAGGGGGCGGGCCCAGATACGCAGTATTTT. Encoded protein: CASKRQGAGPDTQYF.